The 16 T cell receptor beta chains reported below all come from one sample, sequenced in a study of beta chain features in type 1 diabetes. Study findings and constraints: When Type 1 diabetes patients were examined, their TCRB CDR3s proved moderately but significantly shorter in all four CD4+ subsets.

The isolated RNA, all of it, was reverse transcribed, so expressed TCRB transcripts were what got sequenced. Sequencing was performed with immunoSEQ multiplex PCR; in TCRdb, only in-frame clones are kept and a portion is missing. The data hold 600,000 or so clones, with around 12% observed a single time. No antigen is known for these receptors. Sequences were obtained from naive CD4+ T cells from blood. Receptor source: a young man with type 1 diabetes.

Notes on this clone: This may stem from a read error, because a much larger clone lies one nucleotide away. This same CDR3 is encoded by further DNA sequences in the sample. The rearrangement joins TRBV18 to TRBJ2-3; the D is unclear. Germline V gene lookup returns CDR1 KGHSH and CDR2 LQKENI. This CDR3 region has 13 residues. Trimming pared 3 bases from V and 0 bases from J, leaving 4 bases between. Written as DNA, the CDR3 is TGTGCCAGCTCACCCCCGAGCACAGATACGCAGTATTTT. This encodes CASSPPSTDTQYF.

The table lists this clone with a few counts. This sequence joins TRBV6-1 and TRBJ1-1; TRBD1 matches at 8 bases. In germline, CDR1 is MNHNS, CDR2 SASEGT. The J segment lost 3 bases and the V segment lost 5 bases, leaving 8 bases of the junction unmatched. CDR3 length: 15 residues. CDR3 coding DNA: TGTGCCAGCAGTCCGATGGACAGGGATTACACTGAAGCTTTCTTT. It yields the protein CASSPMDRDYTEAFF.

The chain uses TRBV30 and TRBJ2-5; 7 nucleotides agree with TRBD1. Germline-derived CDR1 and CDR2 are GTSNPN and SVGIG (reference sequence). The CDR3 runs 14 residues. With 5 bases clipped from V and 4 bases from J, the junction kept 10 bases outside the gene matches. The CDR3 DNA follows: TGTGCCTGGGAAAAGGGGGCTCTAGGAGAGACCCAGTACTTC. Encoded protein: CAWEKGALGETQYF.

The chain couples TRBV21-1 to TRBJ2-7; TRBD2, as called in the table, went unchecked against the DNA. TRBV21-1 is listed as a pseudogene. The CDR3 loop spans 16 amino acids. The CDR3 protein is CASRTSGGPSFHEQYF. As DNA, the CDR3 is TGTGCCAGTCGGACTAGCGGGGGGCCATCCTTCCACGAGCAGTACTTC.

This clone was detected a few times. The chain links TRBV18 to TRBJ1-5; D ambiguous. The CDR3 sequence is 14 residues long. The V and J ends lost 2 bases and 7 bases respectively, with 12 bases between them. The germline V gene has CDR1 KGHSH and CDR2 LQKENI. Here the CDR3 reads CASSPMGLKQPQHF. Written as DNA, the CDR3 is TGTGCCAGCTCACCAATGGGCCTTAAACAGCCCCAGCATTTT.

The J gene is TRBJ2-1, the V gene TRBV6-6, with 7 bases that match TRBD1. The CDR3 has 15 amino acids. V shed 6 bases, J shed 8 bases, and the junction held 13 bases outside the gene matches. Germline assignment: CDR1 MNHNY and CDR2 SVGAGI (reference sequence). CDR3 sequence reads: CASSRRQGSFDEQFF. The CDR3 bases are TGTGCCAGCAGCCGAAGACAGGGAAGTTTCGATGAGCAGTTCTTC.

The V gene is TRBV19, the J gene TRBJ1-2; possible D gene TRBD1, 5 bases. Trimming removed 5 bases at V and 7 bases at J, with 23 bases between. Per germline, CDR1 LNHDA and CDR2 SQIVND (reference sequence). The CDR3 sequence is 16 residues long. The CDR3 region is CASSSGTARLRGGYTF. The CDR3 DNA follows: TGTGCCAGTAGTTCCGGGACGGCCCGCTTAAGGGGTGGCTACACCTTC.

This clone was counted only a few times. The V gene is TRBV7-9, the J gene TRBJ2-3; the D gene could be TRBD1 or TRBD2 (6 bases each). The ends were cut back, 11 bases at V and 2 bases at J, with 11 bases in the middle. Looked up from germline, CDR1 is SEHNR and CDR2 is FQNEAQ (reference sequence). CDR3 length: 12 amino acids. The CDR3 nucleotides read TGTGCCGGAGGGGGGCCCACAGATACGCAGTATTTT. Its protein product is CAGGGPTDTQYF.

The chain combines TRBV7-8 with TRBJ2-7; maybe TRBD2 (5 bases). V shed 5 bases and J shed 2 bases, with 16 bases lying between them. This CDR3 has 15 residues. The germline CDR1 and CDR2 sequences are SGHVS and FQNEAQ. In DNA, the CDR3 is TGTGCCAGCAGCAGGCCTAGAGGGCAGGCCTACGAGCAGTACTTC. Translation gives CASSRPRGQAYEQYF. The complete variable domain, with remaining parts taken from reference TRBV7-8 and TRBJ2-7, reads GAGVSQSPRYKVAKRGQDVALRCDPISGHVSLFWYQQALGQGPEFLTYFQNEAQLDKSGLPSDRFFAERPEGSVSTLKIQRTQQEDSAVYLCASSRPRGQAYEQYFGPGTRLTVT.

V gene TRBV7-2 combines with J gene TRBJ2-3, with a possible D match to TRBD2 (6 bases). The V end lost 2 bases, the J end lost 5 bases, and 14 bases lay between the germline ends. Germline V gene data show CDR1 as SGHTA and CDR2 as FQGNSA. This CDR3 comprises 15 residues. The CDR3 region has the DNA TGTGCCAGCAGCTTATTCGGGAGCCCTGGAGATACGCAGTATTTT. Translation gives CASSLFGSPGDTQYF.

In its sample, this clone was seen a few times. The rearrangement links TRBV10-3 to TRBJ2-7; TRBD1 matches 9 bases. CDR1 ENHRY and CDR2 SYGVKD come from the germline V gene. The V gene end was trimmed by 3 bases and the J gene end by 0 bases; junction bases not matched to a gene: 6. The CDR3 consists of 16 residues. CDR3 sequence reads: CAISEGPGQGSYEQYF. The DNA for the CDR3 is TGTGCCATCAGTGAAGGCCCGGGACAGGGCTCCTACGAGCAGTACTTC.

This chain joins TRBV7-2 and TRBJ2-1; D may correspond to TRBD1 or TRBD2 (5 bases each). The germline CDR1 and CDR2 sequences are SGHTA and FQGNSA. The CDR3 runs 13 residues. V was shortened by 0 bases and J by 8 bases, with 8 bases between the two germline ends. CDR3 nucleotides: TGTGCCAGCAGCTTAGCAAGGGGAGATGAGCAGTTCTTC. Amino acids: CASSLARGDEQFF.

This rearrangement joins TRBV7-2 to TRBJ2-3; 8 bases match TRBD2. The CDR3 spans 15 residues. The germline gives CDR1 SGHTA, CDR2 FQGNSA. Trimming cost V 5 bases and J 4 bases; bases outside gene matches: 8. The CDR3 reads CASSTWTSRPDTQYF. CDR3 in DNA: TGTGCCAGCAGCACCTGGACTAGCCGTCCAGATACGCAGTATTTT.

In this sample, this clone turned up a few times. CDR3 DNA: TGTGCCAGTAGTCCCCGAAATTGGATAGGCTACACCTTC. Protein sequence: CASSPRNWIGYTF. This chain links TRBV19 with TRBJ1-2; D is undetermined. The length of the CDR3 is 13 residues. V dropped 5 bases and J dropped 8 bases, with 15 bases sitting between them. The germline CDR1 and CDR2 sequences are LNHDA and SQIVND (reference sequence).

The chain has TRBV7-6 and TRBJ2-6, with D tentatively TRBD1 or TRBD2 (6 bases each). The germline V gene encodes CDR1 SGHVS and CDR2 FNYEAQ. Trimming removed 6 bases at V and 1 base at J, with 10 bases between. The CDR3 totals 15 residues. As DNA, the CDR3 is TGTGCCAGCAGTCAGGGGACTTCTGGGGCCAACGTCCTGACTTTC. Amino acids: CASSQGTSGANVLTF.

CDR3: CASSSTGTQNEQFF. CDR3 sequence (DNA): TGTGCCAGCAGTTCCACCGGGACTCAAAATGAGCAGTTCTTC. The J gene is TRBJ2-1, the V gene TRBV28, with D maybe TRBD2 (6 bases). The germline V gene has CDR1 MDHEN and CDR2 SYDVKM. V was trimmed by 4 bases and J by 7 bases, leaving 14 bases between them. The CDR3 consists of 14 residues.